Below, 18 T cell receptor beta chains from the same sample are listed, as sequenced in a study of glioma-infiltrating T cells after dendritic cell vaccination. This sample's time point: after dendritic cell vaccination, including at tumor progression/relapse. Measured with immunoSEQ multiplex PCR; TCRdb has only the in-frame clones, and not every one. The profile shows over 90,000 clones, approximately 84% of them singletons. This specimen consisted of blood, obtained after dendritic cell vaccination. The receptors originated from a human donor with glioblastoma.

The chain combines TRBV12-5 with TRBJ2-5; a possible D gene is TRBD1 (6 bases). Trimming pared 2 bases from V and 2 bases from J, leaving 15 bases between. The CDR3 is made up of 16 amino acids. The germline CDR1 and CDR2 sequences are LGHNT and FRNRAP. CDR3 nucleotide sequence: TGTGCTAGTGGTTTGTGCAAGAGGACAGATCAAGAGACCCAGTACTTC. It codes for CASGLCKRTDQETQYF.

The V and J genes are TRBV10-1 and TRBJ1-4; TRBD1 matches 8 bases. This CDR3 region has 15 residues. Germline CDR1 is WNHNN and CDR2 is SYGVQD (reference sequence). Unmatched junction bases numbered 9, after V lost 6 bases and J lost 6 bases. CDR3 coding DNA: TGCGCCAGCAGCAGATCGGGACAGGAACATGAAAAACTGTTTTTT. Protein product: CASSRSGQEHEKLFF.

This clone was counted once. The chain recombines TRBV29-1 with TRBJ2-7, with 8 bases lining up with TRBD2. Trimming removed 3 bases from V and 0 bases from J; junction bases left unmatched: 1. This CDR3 comprises 13 residues. The germline V gene has CDR1 SQVTM and CDR2 ANQGSEA. CDR3 in DNA: TGCAGCGTTGAGCGGGAGGTCTCCTACGAGCAGTACTTC. Translating gives CSVEREVSYEQYF.

The chain is built from TRBV19 and TRBJ1-2; possibly TRBD1 for D (6 bases). The CDR3 is 13 amino acids. Between the trimmed V and J ends, which lost 7 bases and 4 bases, there was a span of 13 bases. CDR1 is LNHDA and CDR2 is SQIVND in the germline V gene (reference sequence). The CDR3 sequence is CASTERTVYGYTF. CDR3 DNA sequence: TGTGCCAGTACCGAAAGGACAGTCTATGGCTACACCTTC.

This clone was picked up a small number of times. V is TRBV7-8 and J is TRBJ1-1; D may be TRBD1 (6 bases). Trimming left V 2 bases short and J 0 bases short, with 19 bases between. Germline CDR1 is SGHVS and CDR2 is FQNEAQ. The CDR3 is made up of 18 amino acids. The CDR3 DNA is TGTGCCAGCAGCTTACCCCAGGGGCGACTGATGTTGAACACTGAAGCTTTCTTT. This translates into CASSLPQGRLMLNTEAFF.

CDR3 sequence (DNA): TGTGCCAGCACTCTCCGGACAGGGGCTAATGAAAAACTGTTTTTT. It is translated as CASTLRTGANEKLFF. The chain recombines TRBV28 with TRBJ1-4; 9 bases line up with TRBD1. The CDR3 has 15 residues. Germline V lookup: CDR1 MDHEN, CDR2 SYDVKM. The trim removed 7 bases at V and 3 bases at J, leaving 6 bases unmatched.

The V and J genes are TRBV5-4 and TRBJ2-7; no clear D gene. The V and J ends lost 1 base and 0 bases respectively, with 8 bases between them. The CDR3 length is 14 residues. The germline V gene encodes CDR1 SGHNT and CDR2 YYREEE (reference sequence). The CDR3 is CASSLSVSSYEQYF. The CDR3 DNA reads TGTGCCAGCAGCTTGAGCGTTAGCTCCTACGAGCAGTACTTC.

The chain combines TRBV7-9 with TRBJ2-1, with TRBD2 identical over 8 bases. The trim removed 3 bases at V and 7 bases at J, leaving 14 bases unmatched. The CDR3 is 17 amino acids. Looked up from germline, CDR1 is SEHNR and CDR2 is FQNEAQ (reference sequence). CDR3: CASSLVVSSGSPNEQFF. The CDR3 DNA reads as TGTGCCAGCAGCTTGGTAGTGTCCAGCGGGAGCCCGAATGAGCAGTTCTTC.

The CDR3 coding sequence is TGTGCCAGTAGTACAGAACCTAACTATGGCTACACCTTC. It is translated as CASSTEPNYGYTF. This chain connects TRBV5-4 to TRBJ1-2; D unclear. Trimming removed 8 bases from V and 0 bases from J, with 11 bases in between. The CDR3 consists of 13 residues. Per germline, CDR1 SGHNT and CDR2 YYREEE (reference sequence).

This chain uses TRBV30 with TRBJ1-4; D gene unclear. The CDR3 is 13 residues long. CDR1 and CDR2 from the germline V gene are GTSNPN and SVGIG (reference sequence). The V end lost 2 bases, the J end lost 4 bases, and 8 bases lay between the germline ends. The CDR3 region has the DNA TGTGCCTGGAGTAACATGGTTAATGAAAAACTGTTTTTT. This gives the protein CAWSNMVNEKLFF. Complete variable domain (other parts from reference TRBV30 and TRBJ1-4): SQTIHQWPATLVQPVGSPLSLECTVEGTSNPNLYWYRQAAGRGLQLLFYSVGIGQISSEVPQNLSASRPQDRQFILSSKKLLLSDSGFYLCAWSNMVNEKLFFGSGTQLSVL.

V gene TRBV6-5 combines with J gene TRBJ2-4, with 9 bases that match TRBD2. The CDR3 is made up of 15 amino acids. Germline assignment: CDR1 MNHEY and CDR2 SVGAGI. With V trimmed by 6 bases and J by 7 bases, 10 bases remained unmatched. The CDR3 sequence: CASRRLSGSGNIQYF. The CDR3 coding sequence is TGTGCCAGCAGGCGCCTTAGCGGGAGCGGGAACATTCAGTACTTC.

This clone has a handful of counts. The V call is TRBV30, the J call TRBJ1-3; D uncertain. Germline CDR1 and CDR2: GTSNPN and SVGIG (reference sequence). This CDR3 spans 11 amino acids. Trimming stripped 5 bases from V and 8 bases from J, with 10 bases between. CDR3 coding DNA: TGTGCCTGGTCGGGTGAGGACACCATATATTTT. This gives the protein CAWSGEDTIYF.

The rearrangement links TRBV4-1 to TRBJ2-7; D call uncertain. There are 15 residues in the CDR3. In germline, CDR1 is MGHRA, CDR2 YSYEKL. The germline V and J ends were trimmed by 2 bases and 2 bases, with 13 bases remaining between them. Here the CDR3 reads CASSQNMGQTYEQYF. CDR3 DNA: TGCGCCAGCAGCCAAAACATGGGCCAGACCTACGAGCAGTACTTC.

This clone was observed a single time. This chain links TRBV6-5 with TRBJ2-7; perhaps TRBD2 as D (6 bases). Germline values: CDR1 MNHEY, CDR2 SVGAGI. Trimming cost V 6 bases and J 0 bases, with 12 bases left between them. This CDR3 has 14 residues. For the CDR3, the DNA is TGTGCCAGCAGAGGGACTCACAGCTCCTACGAGCAGTACTTC. Residues: CASRGTHSSYEQYF.

Only a few counts were recorded for this clone. The rearrangement uses TRBV18 and TRBJ2-7; the D gene is possibly TRBD2 (5 bases). Germline CDR1 is KGHSH and CDR2 is LQKENI. Trimming removed 3 bases at V and 3 bases at J, with 12 bases between. The CDR3 consists of 14 residues. CDR3 coding DNA: TGTGCCAGCTCACCGAGGGTGTCGAACTACGAGCAGTACTTC. This sequence encodes CASSPRVSNYEQYF.

This clone was counted once. This chain links TRBV15 with TRBJ1-2; no clear D gene. Trimming pared 0 bases from V and 8 bases from J, leaving 19 bases between. Per germline, CDR1 LNHNV and CDR2 YYDKDF (reference sequence). The CDR3 length is 16 residues. CDR3 DNA: TGTGCCACCAGCAGAGATCTCGAGCGGGCAGTCTGGGGCTACACCTTC. It encodes CATSRDLERAVWGYTF.

The chain has TRBV5-4 and TRBJ2-3; 13 bases are shared with TRBD2. V trimming: 3 bases; J trimming: 2 bases; junction bases outside the gene matches: 6. The CDR3 loop spans 17 amino acids. In germline, CDR1 is SGHNT, CDR2 YYREEE (reference sequence). CDR3: CASSSSGTSGVTDTQYF. The CDR3 DNA is TGTGCCAGCAGCTCCTCCGGGACTAGCGGGGTCACAGATACGCAGTATTTT.

This clone was counted a single time. J is TRBJ1-3 and V is TRBV5-1; tentative D call: TRBD1 (6 bases). The CDR3 covers 15 residues. V gave up 4 bases and J gave up 0 bases, with 11 bases separating them. In germline, CDR1 is SGHRS, CDR2 YFSETQ. The CDR3 DNA sequence: TGCGCCAGCAGCGTAGGGGGTCACTCTGGAAACACCATATATTTT. Translating it yields CASSVGGHSGNTIYF. The full variable domain, rest sourced from reference TRBV5-1 and TRBJ1-3, is KAGVTQTPRYLIKTRGQQVTLSCSPISGHRSVSWYQQTPGQGLQFLFEYFSETQRNKGNFPGRFSGRQFSNSRSEMNVSTLELGDSALYLCASSVGGHSGNTIYFGEGSWLTVV.